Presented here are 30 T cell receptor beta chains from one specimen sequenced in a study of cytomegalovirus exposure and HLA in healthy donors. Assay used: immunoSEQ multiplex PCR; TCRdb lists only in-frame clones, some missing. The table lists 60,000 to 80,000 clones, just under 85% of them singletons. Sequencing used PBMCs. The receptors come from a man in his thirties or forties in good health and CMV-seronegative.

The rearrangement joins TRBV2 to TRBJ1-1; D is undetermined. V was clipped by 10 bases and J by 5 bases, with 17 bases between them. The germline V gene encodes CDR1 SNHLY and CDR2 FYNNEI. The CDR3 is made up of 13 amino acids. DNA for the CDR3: TGTGCCACGACACTCGGTCAAGGTACTGAAGCTTTCTTT. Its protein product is CATTLGQGTEAFF. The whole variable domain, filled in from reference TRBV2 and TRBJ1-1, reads EPEVTQTPSHQVTQMGQEVILRCVPISNHLYFYWYRQILGQKVEFLVSFYNNEISEKSEIFDDQFSVERPDGSNFTLKIRSTKLEDSAMYFCATTLGQGTEAFFGQGTRLTVV.

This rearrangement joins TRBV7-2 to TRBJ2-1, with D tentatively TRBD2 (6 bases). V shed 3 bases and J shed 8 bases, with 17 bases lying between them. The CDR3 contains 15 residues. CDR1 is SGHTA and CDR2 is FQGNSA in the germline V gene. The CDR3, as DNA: TGTGCCAGCAGCTTTGACCAGACTAGAGTATATGAGCAGTTCTTC. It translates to CASSFDQTRVYEQFF.

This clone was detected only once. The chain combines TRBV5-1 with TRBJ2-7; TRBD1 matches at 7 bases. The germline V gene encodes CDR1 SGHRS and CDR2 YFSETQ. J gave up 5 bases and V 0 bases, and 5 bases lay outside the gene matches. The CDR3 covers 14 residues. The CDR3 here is CASSLGDSKDEQYF. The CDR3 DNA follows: TGCGCCAGCAGCTTGGGGGACAGTAAAGACGAGCAGTACTTC.

CDR3 nucleotide sequence: TGTGCCAGCAGTTTAGACAGGTACAATCAGCCCCAGCATTTT. This encodes CASSLDRYNQPQHF. V gene TRBV27 combines with J gene TRBJ1-5, with D maybe TRBD1 (6 bases). Trimming pared 2 bases from V and 3 bases from J, leaving 8 bases between. This CDR3 region has 14 residues. Looked up from germline, CDR1 is MNHEY and CDR2 is SMNVEV (reference sequence).

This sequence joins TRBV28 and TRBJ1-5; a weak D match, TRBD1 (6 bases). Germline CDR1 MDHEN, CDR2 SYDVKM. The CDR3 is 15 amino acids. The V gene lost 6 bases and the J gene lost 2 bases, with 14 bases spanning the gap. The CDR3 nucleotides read TGTGCCAGCAGATCCCTCGCAGGGGGCAATCAGCCCCAGCATTTT. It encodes CASRSLAGGNQPQHF.

The CDR3 loop reads CASSLHSSGGGYEQFF. CDR3 DNA sequence: TGTGCCAGTAGTCTCCATAGTAGCGGGGGGGGGTATGAGCAGTTCTTC. The chain couples TRBV19 to TRBJ2-1, with 11 bases identical to TRBD2. CDR1 and CDR2 (germline): LNHDA, SQIVND (reference sequence). V trimming: 5 bases; J trimming: 8 bases; junction bases outside the gene matches: 11. The CDR3 length is 16 residues.

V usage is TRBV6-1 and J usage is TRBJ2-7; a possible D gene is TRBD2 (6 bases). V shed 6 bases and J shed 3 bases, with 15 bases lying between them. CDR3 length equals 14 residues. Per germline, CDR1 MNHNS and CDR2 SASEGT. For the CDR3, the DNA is TGTGCCAGCAGCGACCGGGACTTCTACTACGAGCAGTACTTC. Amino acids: CASSDRDFYYEQYF.

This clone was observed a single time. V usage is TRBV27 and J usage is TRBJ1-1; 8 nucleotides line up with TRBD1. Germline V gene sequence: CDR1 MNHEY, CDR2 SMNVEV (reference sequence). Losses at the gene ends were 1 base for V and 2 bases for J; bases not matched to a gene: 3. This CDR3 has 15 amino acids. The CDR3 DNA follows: TGTGCCAGCAGTTTATATCAGGGGGCTAACACTGAAGCTTTCTTT. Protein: CASSLYQGANTEAFF.

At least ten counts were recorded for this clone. The CDR3 reads CSVVTGVAQPQHF. The DNA for the CDR3 is TGCAGCGTCGTGACAGGAGTTGCCCAGCCCCAGCATTTT. The chain recombines TRBV29-1 with TRBJ1-5, with D maybe TRBD1 (6 bases). The CDR3 covers 13 residues. V lost 6 bases, J lost 7 bases, and 16 bases lay in between. The germline V gene has CDR1 SQVTM and CDR2 ANQGSEA.

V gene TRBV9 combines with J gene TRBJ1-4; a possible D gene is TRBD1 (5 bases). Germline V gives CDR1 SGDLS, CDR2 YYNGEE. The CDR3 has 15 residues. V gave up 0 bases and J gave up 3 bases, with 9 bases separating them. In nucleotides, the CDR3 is TGTGCCAGCAGCGTAGAGCGGGGCCCTAATGAAAAACTGTTTTTT. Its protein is CASSVERGPNEKLFF.

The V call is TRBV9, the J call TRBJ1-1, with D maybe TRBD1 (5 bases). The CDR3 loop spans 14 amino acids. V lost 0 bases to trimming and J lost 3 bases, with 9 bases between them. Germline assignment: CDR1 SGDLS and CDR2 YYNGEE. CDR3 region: CASSVEGRHTEAFF. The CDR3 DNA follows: TGTGCCAGCAGCGTAGAGGGGCGGCACACTGAAGCTTTCTTT. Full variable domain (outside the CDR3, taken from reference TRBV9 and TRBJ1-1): DSGVTQTPKHLITATGQRVTLRCSPRSGDLSVYWYQQSLDQGLQFLIQYYNGEERAKGNILERFSAQQFPDLHSELNLSSLELGDSALYFCASSVEGRHTEAFFGQGTRLTVV.

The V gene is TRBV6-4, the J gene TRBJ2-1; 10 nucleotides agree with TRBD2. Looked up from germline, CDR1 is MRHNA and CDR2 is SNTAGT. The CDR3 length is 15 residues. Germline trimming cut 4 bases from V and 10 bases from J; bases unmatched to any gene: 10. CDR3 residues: CASSVGLAGVGEQFF. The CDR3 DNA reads TGTGCCAGCAGTGTTGGTCTAGCGGGAGTCGGCGAGCAGTTCTTC.

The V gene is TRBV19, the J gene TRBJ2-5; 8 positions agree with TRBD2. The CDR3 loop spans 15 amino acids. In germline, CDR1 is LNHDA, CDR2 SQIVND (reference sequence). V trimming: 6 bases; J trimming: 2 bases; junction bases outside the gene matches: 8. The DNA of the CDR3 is TGTGCCAGTAGGCAGACTAGCGCCATACAAGAGACCCAGTACTTC. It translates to CASRQTSAIQETQYF.

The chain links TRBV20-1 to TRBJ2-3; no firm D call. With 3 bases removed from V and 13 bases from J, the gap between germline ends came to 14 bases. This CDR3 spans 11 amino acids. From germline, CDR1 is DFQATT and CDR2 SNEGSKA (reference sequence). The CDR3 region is CSASDVPEEYF. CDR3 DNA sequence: TGCAGTGCTAGTGACGTCCCTGAGGAGTATTTT.

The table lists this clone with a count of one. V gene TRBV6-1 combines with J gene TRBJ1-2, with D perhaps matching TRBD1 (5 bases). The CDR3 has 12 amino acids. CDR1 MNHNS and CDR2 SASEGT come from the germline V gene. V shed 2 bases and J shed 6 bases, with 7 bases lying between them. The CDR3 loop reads CASSEIGDGYTF. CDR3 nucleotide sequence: TGTGCCAGCAGTGAAATAGGGGATGGCTACACCTTC.

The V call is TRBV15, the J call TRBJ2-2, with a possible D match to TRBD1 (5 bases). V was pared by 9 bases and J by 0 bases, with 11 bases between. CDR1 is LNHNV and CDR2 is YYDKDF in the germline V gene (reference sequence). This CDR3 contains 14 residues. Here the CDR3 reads CATSQGANTGELFF. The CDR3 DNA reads TGTGCCACGAGCCAGGGCGCGAACACCGGGGAGCTGTTTTTT.

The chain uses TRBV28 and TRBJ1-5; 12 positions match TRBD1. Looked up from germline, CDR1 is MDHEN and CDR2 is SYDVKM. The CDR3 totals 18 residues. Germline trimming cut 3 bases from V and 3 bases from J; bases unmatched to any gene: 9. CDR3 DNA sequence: TGTGCCAGCAGTTTTATTGGGACAGGGGGCCTCTACAATCAGCCCCAGCATTTT. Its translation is CASSFIGTGGLYNQPQHF.

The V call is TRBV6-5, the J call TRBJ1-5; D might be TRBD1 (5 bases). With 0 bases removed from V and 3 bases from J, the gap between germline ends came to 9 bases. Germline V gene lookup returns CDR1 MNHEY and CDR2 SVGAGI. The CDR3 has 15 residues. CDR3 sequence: CASSYSSGNNQPQHF. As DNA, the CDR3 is TGTGCCAGCAGTTACTCATCAGGGAACAATCAGCCCCAGCATTTT.

CDR3 bases: TGCGCCAGCAGCCAGGGGTTCGGGGGAGTAAGGGCAGATACGCAGTATTTT. It specifies CASSQGFGGVRADTQYF. The rearrangement uses TRBV4-1 and TRBJ2-3; tentatively, D is TRBD2 (6 bases). The germline gives CDR1 MGHRA, CDR2 YSYEKL. This CDR3 contains 17 residues. V lost 3 bases, J lost 4 bases, and 20 bases lay in between.

The CDR3 DNA is TGTGCCAGCAGCTTAACCGGGGGGAGCTCCTACAATGAGCAGTTCTTC. Amino acids: CASSLTGGSSYNEQFF. This chain links TRBV7-3 with TRBJ2-1; 7 bases fit TRBD2. Germline assignment: CDR1 SGHTA and CDR2 FQGTGA. V trimming: 0 bases; J trimming: 0 bases; junction bases outside the gene matches: 2. This CDR3 region has 16 residues.

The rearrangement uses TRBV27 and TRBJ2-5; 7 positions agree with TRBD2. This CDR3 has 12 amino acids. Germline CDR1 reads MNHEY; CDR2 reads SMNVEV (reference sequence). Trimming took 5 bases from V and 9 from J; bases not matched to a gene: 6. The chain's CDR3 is CASSASTSPQYF. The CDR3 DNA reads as TGTGCCAGCAGTGCCTCGACTAGCCCCCAGTACTTC.

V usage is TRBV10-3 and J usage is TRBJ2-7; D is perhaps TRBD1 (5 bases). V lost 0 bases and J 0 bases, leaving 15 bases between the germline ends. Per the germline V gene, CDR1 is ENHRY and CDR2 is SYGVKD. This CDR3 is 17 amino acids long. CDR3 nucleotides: TGTGCCATCAGTGAGTCATGGCAGGGTGGGATCTCCTACGAGCAGTACTTC. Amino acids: CAISESWQGGISYEQYF.

The CDR3 sequence is CASSWDSRGAFF. CDR3 nucleotide sequence: TGTGCCAGCAGCTGGGACTCACGTGGGGCTTTCTTT. The chain is built from TRBV7-2 and TRBJ1-1, with D perhaps matching TRBD1 (5 bases). Trimming shortened V by 4 bases and J by 11 bases, and 14 bases separated the two germline ends. The CDR3 has 12 amino acids. CDR1 is SGHTA and CDR2 is FQGNSA in the germline V gene. The full variable domain, with the rest looked up from reference TRBV7-2 and TRBJ1-1, is GAGVSQSPSNKVTEKGKDVELRCDPISGHTALYWYRQSLGQGLEFLIYFQGNSAPDKSGLPSDRFSAERTGGSVSTLTIQRTQQEDSAVYLCASSWDSRGAFFGQGTRLTVV.

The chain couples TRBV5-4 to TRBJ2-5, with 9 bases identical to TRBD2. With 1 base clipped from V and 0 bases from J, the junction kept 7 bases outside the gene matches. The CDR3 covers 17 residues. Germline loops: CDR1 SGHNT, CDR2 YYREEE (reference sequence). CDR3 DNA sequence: TGTGCCAGCAGCTTGTGGTCCAGCGGGAGGTACCAAGAGACCCAGTACTTC. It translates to CASSLWSSGRYQETQYF.

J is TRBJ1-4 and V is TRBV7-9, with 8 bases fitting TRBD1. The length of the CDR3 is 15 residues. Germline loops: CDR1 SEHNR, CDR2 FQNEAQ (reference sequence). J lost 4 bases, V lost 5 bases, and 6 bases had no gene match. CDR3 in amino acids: CASSPGQANNEKLFF. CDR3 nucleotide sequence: TGTGCCAGCAGCCCGGGACAGGCCAATAATGAAAAACTGTTTTTT.

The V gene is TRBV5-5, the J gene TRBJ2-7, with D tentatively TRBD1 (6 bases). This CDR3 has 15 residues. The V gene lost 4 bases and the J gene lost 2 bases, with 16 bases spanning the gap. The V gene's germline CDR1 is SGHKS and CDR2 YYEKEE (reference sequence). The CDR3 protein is CASSIAGTTAYEQYF. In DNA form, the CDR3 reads TGTGCCAGCAGCATAGCCGGGACAACCGCCTACGAGCAGTACTTC.

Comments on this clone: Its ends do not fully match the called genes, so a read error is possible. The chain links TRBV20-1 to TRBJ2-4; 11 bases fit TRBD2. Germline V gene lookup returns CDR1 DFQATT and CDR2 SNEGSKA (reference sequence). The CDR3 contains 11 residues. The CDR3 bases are TGCAGTACTAGCGGGAGTGACATTCAGTACTTC. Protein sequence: CSTSGSDIQYF.

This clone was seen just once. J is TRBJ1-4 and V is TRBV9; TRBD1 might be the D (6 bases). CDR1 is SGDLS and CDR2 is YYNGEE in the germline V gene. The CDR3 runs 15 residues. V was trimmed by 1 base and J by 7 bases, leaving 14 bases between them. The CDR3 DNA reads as TGTGCCAGCAGCGTATATCAGGGAGGGGGTGAAAAACTGTTTTTT. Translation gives CASSVYQGGGEKLFF.

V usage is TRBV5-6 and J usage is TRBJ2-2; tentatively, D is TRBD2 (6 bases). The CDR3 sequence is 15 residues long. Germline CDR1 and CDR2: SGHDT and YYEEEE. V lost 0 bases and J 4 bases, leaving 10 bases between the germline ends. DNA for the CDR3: TGTGCCAGCAGCTTGGTCGGGAGAGGCACCGGGGAGCTGTTTTTT. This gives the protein CASSLVGRGTGELFF.

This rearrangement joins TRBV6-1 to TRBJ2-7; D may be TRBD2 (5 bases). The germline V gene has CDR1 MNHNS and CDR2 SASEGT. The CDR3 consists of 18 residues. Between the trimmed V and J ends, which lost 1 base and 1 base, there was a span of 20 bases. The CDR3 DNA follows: TGTGCCAGCAGTGAAGTAGGATTTGGGTATGAGGGATCCTACGAGCAGTACGTC. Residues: CASSEVGFGYEGSYEQYV.